These T cell receptor beta chains were read from a single sample in a study of T-cell reconstitution after alpha-beta-depleted transplantation in children. TCRdb ran MiXCR on the PCR reads and lists one entry per CDR3 protein. This table holds some 490,000 distinct CDR3 sequences, around 13% found once. The input for sequencing was PBMCs from the stem cell graft donor, taken from the stem cell graft. The receptors derive from a human donor who donated a stem cell graft to a child with combined immunodeficiency. CDR3s include the opening cysteine and the closing phenylalanine or tryptophan. Fields, in order: V gene, CDR3 length, J gene, clone size, D gene, CDR3 DNA, CDR3 protein. The D gene is left open where the match is weak. The listing skips clone size in some rows; elsewhere it reads once, few, many or a size class.

V: TRBV5-1
length: 15
J: TRBJ1-5
size: .
D: .
DNA: TGCGCCAGCAGCTGGGACGGGGAAAGCAATCAGCCCCAGCATTTT
CDR3: CASSWDGESNQPQHF

V: TRBV29-1
length: 12
J: TRBJ2-5
size: .
D: .
DNA: TGCAGCTCAGGACAAACGCAAGAGACCCAGTACTTC
CDR3: CSSGQTQETQYF

V: TRBV7-3
length: 15
J: TRBJ2-5
size: few
D: TRBD1
DNA: TGTGCCAGCAGCTTACAAGCAGGGGGCGAAGAGACCCAGTACTTC
CDR3: CASSLQAGGEETQYF

V: TRBV6-1
length: 15
J: TRBJ2-7
size: few
D: .
DNA: TGTGCCAGCAGGGGGTATAGGGGGGCAGCCTACGAGCAGTACTTC
CDR3: CASRGYRGAAYEQYF

V: TRBV24-1
length: 12
J: TRBJ2-1
size: .
D: .
DNA: TGTGCCACCAGTGATTTCTTTGGGGGGAAAATATTC
CDR3: CATSDFFGGKIF

V: TRBV12-3/TRBV12-4
length: 17
J: TRBJ2-2
size: few
D: TRBD2
DNA: TGTGCCAGCACCGCGACTAGCGGGAGGAAAAACACCGGGGAGCTGTTTTTT
CDR3: CASTATSGRKNTGELFF

V: TRBV24-1
length: 14
J: TRBJ2-2
size: few
D: .
DNA: TGTGCCACCAGTGGATATGGGGGCCTCGGGGAGCTGTTTTTT
CDR3: CATSGYGGLGELFF

V: TRBV7-3
length: 14
J: TRBJ2-7
size: .
D: TRBD1
DNA: TGTGCCAGCAGGTCCCAGGGACAGGGCCACGAGCAGTACTTC
CDR3: CASRSQGQGHEQYF

V: TRBV6-2/TRBV6-3
length: 14
J: TRBJ2-7
size: .
D: .
DNA: TGTGCCAGCAGCATGGGACGCGTTCTTCCCGAGCAGTACTTC
CDR3: CASSMGRVLPEQYF

V: TRBV12-3/TRBV12-4
length: 12
J: TRBJ2-1
size: many
D: .
DNA: TGTGCCAGCAGTTTATTTTATGGGGAGCAGTTCTTC
CDR3: CASSLFYGEQFF

V: TRBV5-1
length: 16
J: TRBJ1-2
size: few
D: .
DNA: TGCGCCAGCAGCTTCACTGGTGGAGGTACTAGAGATGGCTACACCTTC
CDR3: CASSFTGGGTRDGYTF

V: TRBV9
length: 13
J: TRBJ1-2
size: .
D: .
DNA: TGTGCCAGCACCCGTAGCCACAGCTATGGCTACACCTTC
CDR3: CASTRSHSYGYTF

V: TRBV7-2
length: 14
J: TRBJ2-3
size: .
D: .
DNA: TGTGCCAGCAGCCCGGACTTGGGCACAGATACGCAGTATTTT
CDR3: CASSPDLGTDTQYF

V: TRBV29-1
length: 13
J: TRBJ1-1
size: few
D: .
DNA: TGCAGCGTTGCACGGCAGGTGAACACTGAAGCTTTCTTT
CDR3: CSVARQVNTEAFF

V: TRBV21-1
length: 12
J: TRBJ1-1
size: .
D: .
DNA: TGTGCCGGCGACACAACACGGCATGAAGCTTTCTTT
CDR3: CAGDTTRHEAFF

V: TRBV12-3/TRBV12-4
length: 14
J: TRBJ1-2
size: few
D: .
DNA: TGTGCCAGCAGCTACCAAGCGACGGACTATGGCTACACCTTC
CDR3: CASSYQATDYGYTF

V: TRBV3-1
length: 13
J: TRBJ1-1
size: many
D: .
DNA: TGTGCCAGCAGCCAACGCATGAACACTGAAGCTTTCTTT
CDR3: CASSQRMNTEAFF

V: TRBV9
length: 16
J: TRBJ2-1
size: few
D: TRBD1
DNA: TGTGCCAGCAGCGTAGGGTCGGGACAGGGCTTCAATGAGCAGTTCTTC
CDR3: CASSVGSGQGFNEQFF

V: TRBV12-3/TRBV12-4
length: 17
J: TRBJ2-4
size: many
D: TRBD1
DNA: TGTGCCAGCAGTTTAGGCCACAGGGGGATGGTCAAAAACATTCAGTACTTC
CDR3: CASSLGHRGMVKNIQYF

V: TRBV5-5
length: 14
J: TRBJ2-5
size: once
D: TRBD1
DNA: TGTGCCAGCAGCTTTGACAGGGTAGAAGAGACCCAGTACTTC
CDR3: CASSFDRVEETQYF

V: TRBV7-9
length: 13
J: TRBJ1-4
size: few
D: .
DNA: TGTGCCAGCGGCTTGTGGGCTAATGAAAAACTGTTTTTT
CDR3: CASGLWANEKLFF

V: TRBV6-5
length: 13
J: TRBJ2-2
size: .
D: .
DNA: TGTGCCAGCAGTTACTTGGTCACCGGGGAGCTGTTTTTT
CDR3: CASSYLVTGELFF

V: TRBV20-1
length: 16
J: TRBJ1-5
size: many
D: .
DNA: TGCAGTGCTGGTGGGGGGGACCGCCGTAGCAATCAGCCCCAGCATTTT
CDR3: CSAGGGDRRSNQPQHF

V: TRBV3-1
length: 15
J: TRBJ2-5
size: few
D: .
DNA: TGTGCCAGCAGCCAAGATTCCCGTTCCCAAGAGACCCAGTACTTC
CDR3: CASSQDSRSQETQYF

V: TRBV12-3/TRBV12-4
length: 16
J: TRBJ2-1
size: many
D: TRBD1
DNA: TGTGCCAGCAGAAATGCCGGGACAGCCCTCTACAATGAGCAGTTCTTC
CDR3: CASRNAGTALYNEQFF

V: TRBV6-2/TRBV6-3
length: 13
J: TRBJ2-7
size: .
D: .
DNA: TGTGCCAGCAGTTGGGCAGGGTTCTACGAGCAGTACTTC
CDR3: CASSWAGFYEQYF

V: TRBV24-1
length: 14
J: TRBJ1-2
size: .
D: .
DNA: TGTGCCACCAGTGAAGGGACCGTTGGGTATGGCTACACCTTC
CDR3: CATSEGTVGYGYTF

V: TRBV7-2
length: 15
J: TRBJ1-5
size: .
D: .
DNA: TGTGCCAGCAGCTTGGTCGTCCTTAGCAATCAGCCCCAGCATTTT
CDR3: CASSLVVLSNQPQHF

V: TRBV5-1
length: 17
J: TRBJ2-1
size: many
D: TRBD2
DNA: TGCGCCAGCAGCCCCCTGGGGGGGACTACCTCCTACAATGAGCAGTTCTTC
CDR3: CASSPLGGTTSYNEQFF

V: TRBV11-2
length: 21
J: TRBJ2-3
size: few
D: TRBD2
DNA: TGTGCCAGCAGCTTAGATCTACTAGCGGGGGGGGCTGGTGTTTCAGAGTCTACGCAGTATTTT
CDR3: CASSLDLLAGGAGVSESTQYF

V: TRBV20-1
length: 14
J: TRBJ2-1
size: few
D: .
DNA: TGCAGTGCTAGACAGCAGGGGAGGGATAATGAGCAGTTCTTC
CDR3: CSARQQGRDNEQFF

V: TRBV5-5
length: 12
J: TRBJ2-1
size: few
D: .
DNA: TGTGCCAGCAGCTTGGCCGCCCGGGAGCAGTTCTTC
CDR3: CASSLAAREQFF

V: TRBV4-1
length: 15
J: TRBJ2-1
size: many
D: TRBD2
DNA: TGCGCCAGCAGCCAAGTTTTGGGAGCGGGAGGTGAGCAGTTCTTC
CDR3: CASSQVLGAGGEQFF

V: TRBV9
length: 13
J: TRBJ1-1
size: many
D: .
DNA: TGTGCCAGCAGCGTAGCAGGGAACACTGAAGCTTTCTTT
CDR3: CASSVAGNTEAFF

V: TRBV20-1
length: 13
J: TRBJ1-2
size: .
D: .
DNA: TGCAGTGCTAGAGATCAATCTGGCTATGGCTACACCTTC
CDR3: CSARDQSGYGYTF

V: TRBV5-4
length: 13
J: TRBJ2-7
size: .
D: .
DNA: TGTGCCAGCAGCCGCCAAGACAGCTACGAGCAGTACTTC
CDR3: CASSRQDSYEQYF

V: TRBV18
length: 14
J: TRBJ1-1
size: .
D: .
DNA: TGTGCCAGCTCACCACTCCCACCGGACACTGAAGCTTTCTTT
CDR3: CASSPLPPDTEAFF

V: TRBV18
length: 16
J: TRBJ2-1
size: few
D: .
DNA: TGTGCCAGCTCACCACCGGAGGGCCAGGGGTGGAATGAGCAGTTCTTC
CDR3: CASSPPEGQGWNEQFF

V: TRBV20-1
length: 14
J: TRBJ2-7
size: .
D: .
DNA: TGCAGTACCATAGGAGAAGGCAGGGGCCACGAGCAGTACTTC
CDR3: CSTIGEGRGHEQYF

V: TRBV12-3/TRBV12-4
length: 14
J: TRBJ2-7
size: many
D: TRBD1
DNA: TGTGCCAGCAGTTTGTGGACAGGGAACTACGAGCAGTACTTC
CDR3: CASSLWTGNYEQYF

V: TRBV10-3
length: 14
J: TRBJ2-7
size: few
D: TRBD2
DNA: TGTGCCATCAAAATCGAGCGGGAGGCGTACGAGCAGTACTTC
CDR3: CAIKIEREAYEQYF

V: TRBV19
length: 14
J: TRBJ2-7
size: .
D: .
DNA: TGTGCCAGTAGTATAGGAGACGGCACCTACGAGCAGTACTTC
CDR3: CASSIGDGTYEQYF

V: TRBV4-3
length: 15
J: TRBJ2-3
size: .
D: TRBD1
DNA: TGCGCCAGCAGCGGACAGGTTGCTAGCACAGATACGCAGTATTTT
CDR3: CASSGQVASTDTQYF

V: TRBV28
length: 14
J: TRBJ2-7
size: many
D: TRBD1
DNA: TGTGCCAGCAGTTCCGGGACAGGGATCCACGAGCAGTACTTC
CDR3: CASSSGTGIHEQYF

V: TRBV2
length: 13
J: TRBJ2-2
size: .
D: .
DNA: TGTGCCAGCAGTGAATTCAGCACGGGGGAGCTGTTTTTT
CDR3: CASSEFSTGELFF

V: TRBV20-1
length: 13
J: TRBJ2-5
size: few
D: .
DNA: TGCAGTGCTTCCGGGACCAGAGGGGCGACCCAGTACTTC
CDR3: CSASGTRGATQYF

V: TRBV28
length: 14
J: TRBJ2-2
size: many
D: .
DNA: TGTGCCAGCAGAGGAGGGGGTCACACCGGGGAGCTGTTTTTT
CDR3: CASRGGGHTGELFF

V: TRBV7-2
length: 14
J: TRBJ1-2
size: .
D: .
DNA: TGTGCCAGCAGCTTATTGGTCCAGGGCTATGGCTACACCTTC
CDR3: CASSLLVQGYGYTF

V: TRBV7-2
length: 14
J: TRBJ2-7
size: many
D: .
DNA: TGTGCCAGCAGCTTATCCGGGAGTGGCTACGAGCAGTACTTC
CDR3: CASSLSGSGYEQYF

V: TRBV20-1
length: 18
J: TRBJ2-3
size: few
D: TRBD1
DNA: TGCAGTGCTGACCGGGGTCTGGCAACGACAGGGGATGTAGATACGCAGTATTTT
CDR3: CSADRGLATTGDVDTQYF

V: TRBV7-2
length: 14
J: TRBJ2-7
size: many
D: .
DNA: TGTGCCAGCAGTCTTGGGGGCAGAACCTACGAGCAGTACTTC
CDR3: CASSLGGRTYEQYF

V: TRBV5-1
length: 14
J: TRBJ2-2
size: many
D: .
DNA: TGTGCCAGCAGCTTAGCACTTAACACCGGGGAGCTGTTTTTT
CDR3: CASSLALNTGELFF

V: TRBV20-1
length: 16
J: TRBJ2-5
size: .
D: .
DNA: TGCAGTGCTGGGGTACCAAGCCCCCGGACCCAAGAGACCCAGTACTTC
CDR3: CSAGVPSPRTQETQYF

V: TRBV21-1
length: 16
J: TRBJ2-4
size: few
D: .
DNA: TGTGCCAGCAGCAAAGGCAGTAGCGGCGCCAAAAACATTCAGTACTTC
CDR3: CASSKGSSGAKNIQYF

V: TRBV6-1
length: 14
J: TRBJ1-5
size: .
D: .
DNA: TGTACCACTCAGCGTCAGGGGTCGGGTCAGCCCCAGCATTTT
CDR3: CTTQRQGSGQPQHF